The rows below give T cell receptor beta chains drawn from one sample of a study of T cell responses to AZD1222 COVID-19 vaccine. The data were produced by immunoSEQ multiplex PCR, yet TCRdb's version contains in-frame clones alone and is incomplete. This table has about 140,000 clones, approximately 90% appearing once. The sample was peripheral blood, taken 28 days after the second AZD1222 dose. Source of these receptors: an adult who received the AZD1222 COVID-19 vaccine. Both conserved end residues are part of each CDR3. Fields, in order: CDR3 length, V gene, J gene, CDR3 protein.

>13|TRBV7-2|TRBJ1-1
CASSPHSNTEAFF
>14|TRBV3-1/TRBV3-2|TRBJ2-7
CASSQDFGSYEQYF
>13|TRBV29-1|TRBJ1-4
CSVEDRRNEKLFF
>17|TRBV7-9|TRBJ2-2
CASSSRTGGLNTGELFF
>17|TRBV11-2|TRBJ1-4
CASSLTVRNRPNEKLFF
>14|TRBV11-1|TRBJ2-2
CASSLSHGAGELFF
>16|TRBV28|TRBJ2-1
CASLGLAGGRGNEQFF
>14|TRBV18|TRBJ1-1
CASSRGTGGTEAFF
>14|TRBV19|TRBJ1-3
CASSRGQIGNTIYF
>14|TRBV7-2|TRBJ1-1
CASSLDRTNTEAFF
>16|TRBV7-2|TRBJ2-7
CASSLGPSGGGYEQYF
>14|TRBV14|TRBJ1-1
CASSPGPSYTEAFF
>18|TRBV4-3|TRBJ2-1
CASSPRLSTSGDYNEQFF
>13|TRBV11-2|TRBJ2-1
CASSLGASGEQFF
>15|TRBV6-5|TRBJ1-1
CASSYLTGRRTEAFF
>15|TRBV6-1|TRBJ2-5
CASSDPRGREVAQYF
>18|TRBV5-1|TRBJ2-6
CASSLEPPGGYGANVLTF
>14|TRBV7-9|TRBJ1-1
CASSLGTGPGEAFF
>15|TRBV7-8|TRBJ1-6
CASSLVETGNSPLHF
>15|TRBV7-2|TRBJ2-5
CASSLSRGGQETQYF
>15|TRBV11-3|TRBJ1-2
CASSFPRESNYGYTF
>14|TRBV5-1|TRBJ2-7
CASSPDDRGHEQYF
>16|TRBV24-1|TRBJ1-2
CATSAPTSGARYGYTF
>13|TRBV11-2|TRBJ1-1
CASSFAMNTEAFF
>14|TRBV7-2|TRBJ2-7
CASSLVRVGYEQYF
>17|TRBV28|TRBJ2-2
CASSLWSSRGNTGELFF
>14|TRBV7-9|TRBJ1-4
CASSLGQNNEKLFF
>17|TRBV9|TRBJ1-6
CASSVTETGTSNSPLHF
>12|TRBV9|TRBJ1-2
CASSVVQAGYTF
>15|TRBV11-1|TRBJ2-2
CASQERGDYTGELFF
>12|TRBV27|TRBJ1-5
CASRLGNQPQHF
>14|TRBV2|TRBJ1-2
CASRNQNTNYGYTF
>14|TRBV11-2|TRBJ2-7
CASSPTGTGAEQYF
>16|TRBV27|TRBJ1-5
CASSLSGQGGRQPQHF
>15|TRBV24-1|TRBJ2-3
CATSDPGTRGDTQYF
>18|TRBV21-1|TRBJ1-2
CASSKVVRSGRPNYGYTF
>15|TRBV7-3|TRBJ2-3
CASSLIAGAPNTQYF
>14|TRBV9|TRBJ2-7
CASSVRGAPHEQYF
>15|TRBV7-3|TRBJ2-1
CASSRLAGGYNEQFF
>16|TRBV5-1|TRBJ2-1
CASSFRLAESYNEQFF
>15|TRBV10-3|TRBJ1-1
CAISRTLLENTEAFF
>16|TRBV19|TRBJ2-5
CASSNLTPGGSETQYF
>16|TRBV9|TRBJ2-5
CASSVGGQTIQETQYF
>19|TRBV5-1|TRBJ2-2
CASSLATGRLGLDTGELFF
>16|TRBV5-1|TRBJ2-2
CASSLVPIANTGELFF
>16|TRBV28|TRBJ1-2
CASSPQGRGQGYGYTF
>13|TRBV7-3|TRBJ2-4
CASSLGGGNIQYF
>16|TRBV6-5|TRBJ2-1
CASSYAGGGSYNEQFF
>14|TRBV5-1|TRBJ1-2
CASYRTESGGGYTF
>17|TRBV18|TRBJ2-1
CASSPLIGRGTYNEQFF
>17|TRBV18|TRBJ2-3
CASSRLAGGRGEDTQYF
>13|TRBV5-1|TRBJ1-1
CASSFEGNTEAFF
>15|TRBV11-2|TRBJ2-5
CASSLVRGTQETQYF
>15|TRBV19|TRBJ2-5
CASNPQGREGETQYF